Listed here is a single T cell receptor beta chain. Its antigen is unidentified. This sample is part of a study of cytomegalovirus exposure and HLA in healthy donors. Study results and caveats: Rare TCR sequences dominated, though some public TCRs recurred in many donors. Analysis performed later found roughly 17,000 TCR beta sequences associated with HLA alleles at 0.05 false discovery rate. Among TCR beta chains of equal frequency, HLA-associated ones were more clonally expanded in a later analysis.

CDR3 length equals 15 residues. CDR1 and CDR2 (germline): SGHAT, FQNNGV. Trimming took 4 bases from V and 8 from J; bases not matched to a gene: 8. Primers: 60 Vbeta forward and 13 Jbeta reverse. Produced via immunoSEQ multiplex PCR; TCRdb's table is partial and in-frame only. The table includes around 150,000 clones, around 74% detected once. The sequencing input was PBMCs. The rearrangement uses TRBV11-2 and TRBJ1-2; 12 bases line up with TRBD1. The TCR was taken from a female donor in good health and CMV-seronegative. CDR3 nucleotide sequence: TGTGCCAGCAGCTCCCTGGGACAGGGGGCAGGGGGCTACACCTTC. Translation gives CASSSLGQGAGGYTF.